This T cell receptor (beta chain) originates from a study of tissue T cells after allogeneic stem cell transplantation. Germline values: CDR1 SNHLY, CDR2 FYNNEI. Trimming took 3 bases from V and 4 from J, leaving 9 bases between them. The CDR3 is 13 residues long. Measured with immunoSEQ multiplex PCR; TCRdb has only the in-frame clones, and not every one. The profile shows some 11,000 clones, approximately 70% of them singletons. The sample consisted of tissue from the right colon, taken at autopsy. This receptor was obtained from a woman aged 18-55 years with breast cancer. V and J are TRBV2 and TRBJ1-2; D remains unclear. This chain's CDR3 is CASSEGGLYGYTF. CDR3 in DNA: TGTGCCAGCAGTGAGGGAGGACTCTATGGCTACACCTTC.